The 11 T cell receptor beta chains listed next were all sequenced from one sample in a study of T cells in Graves' hyperthyroidism and ophthalmopathy (dated by TCRdb to between 2018 and 2021). Library method: multiplex PCR. Sequencing was performed on an Illumina HiSeq 2000. TCR beta CDR3 regions were amplified from RNA transcripts. A first-round RT-PCR of the TCR CDR3 used the HTBI primer set with the Qiagen OneStep RT-PCR kit. The public reads were run again by TCRdb, first through fastp at Q25 and then through MiXCR, and only productive beta chains were kept. All rows with the same CDR3 protein become a single entry with the most common DNA and genes. Here the sample has 300,000 to 400,000 distinct CDR3 sequences; about 15% occur a single time. The ten most abundant clones make up roughly 24% of the sample. The sample comprised blood. Receptors were obtained from a young woman with Graves' hyperthyroidism.

This clonotype has a handful of counts. The chain links TRBV11-1 to TRBJ2-7; 9 bases map to TRBD1. Trimming removed 5 bases from V and 3 bases from J; junction bases left unmatched: 5. Germline V gives CDR1 SGHAT, CDR2 FQDESV (reference sequence). This CDR3 has 14 amino acids. CDR3 region: CASSMGQGNYEQYF. CDR3 coding DNA: TGTGCCAGCAGCATGGGACAGGGCAACTACGAGCAGTACTTC.

The chain joins TRBV28 to TRBJ1-5, with 9 bases identical to TRBD1. Germline CDR1 is MDHEN and CDR2 is SYDVKM. This CDR3 spans 17 amino acids. With V trimmed by 6 bases and J by 2 bases, 11 bases remained unmatched. The CDR3 bases are TGTGCCAGCAGGGGGACAGGGTGGTTTTATGGCAATCAGCCCCAGCATTTT. It encodes CASRGTGWFYGNQPQHF.

The rearrangement uses TRBV10-3 and TRBJ1-2, with 8 bases matching TRBD1. Germline trimming cut 3 bases from V and 7 bases from J; bases unmatched to any gene: 7. This CDR3 contains 14 residues. The germline V gene has CDR1 ENHRY and CDR2 SYGVKD. The CDR3 bases are TGTGCCATCAGTGACGGACAGGGAACCGGTGGCTACACCTTC. Protein product: CAISDGQGTGGYTF.

The gene calls are TRBV4-1 and TRBJ2-1; TRBD2 agrees at 8 bases. The CDR3 has 18 residues. V trimming: 3 bases; J trimming: 4 bases; junction bases outside the gene matches: 14. Germline V CDR1 and CDR2: MGHRA, YSYEKL. CDR3 bases: TGCGCCAGCAGCCACCCGGGAGGGGGGACTAGGAGATACAATGAGCAGTTCTTC. Its translation: CASSHPGGGTRRYNEQFF.

The V gene is TRBV28, the J gene TRBJ2-3; unclear D gene. This CDR3 contains 11 residues. Germline lookup yields CDR1 MDHEN and CDR2 SYDVKM. Trimming stripped 7 bases from V and 6 bases from J, with 8 bases between. The DNA of the CDR3 is TGTGCCAGCATCATTCGTGATACGCAGTATTTT. Residues: CASIIRDTQYF. The variable domain in full, with the rest retrieved from reference TRBV28 and TRBJ2-3, is DVKVTQSSRYLVKRTGEKVFLECVQDMDHENMFWYRQDPGLGLRLIYFSYDVKMKEKGDIPEGYSVSREKKERFSLILESASTNQTSMYLCASIIRDTQYFGPGTRLTVL.

As for this clonotype: This may stem from a read error, because a much larger clone lies one nucleotide away. The V and J genes are TRBV3-2 and TRBJ1-1. TRBV3-2 represents a pseudogene. The CDR3 has 10 residues. The CDR3 DNA sequence: TGTGCCAGCAGCCGAGATTGGGCTTTCTTT. It specifies CASSRDWAFF.

The chain recombines TRBV30 with TRBJ2-1; D is ambiguous. CDR1 and CDR2 from the germline V gene are GTSNPN and SVGIG (reference sequence). V lost 0 bases and J lost 5, with 5 bases in between. CDR3 length equals 12 residues. The DNA for the CDR3 is TGTGCCTGGAGTGTACGACACAATGAGCAGTTCTTC. Encoded protein: CAWSVRHNEQFF.

This clonotype was seen ten or more times. This rearrangement joins TRBV2 to TRBJ2-7; D ambiguous. Trimming left V 4 bases short and J 3 bases short, with 13 bases between. From germline, CDR1 is SNHLY and CDR2 FYNNEI. The CDR3 has 14 residues. CDR3 protein: CASSARKVGYEQYF. CDR3 DNA: TGTGCCAGCAGTGCCCGGAAGGTAGGCTACGAGCAGTACTTC.

This clonotype came up many times. This rearrangement joins TRBV11-2 to TRBJ2-3, with a possible D match to TRBD2 (5 bases). The CDR3 runs 13 residues. The V and J ends lost 5 bases and 4 bases respectively, with 10 bases between them. Per the germline V gene, CDR1 is SGHAT and CDR2 is FQNNGV. This chain's CDR3 is CASSPTSPDTQYF. The DNA for the CDR3 is TGTGCCAGCAGCCCTACTAGTCCAGATACGCAGTATTTT.

In this sample, this clonotype turned up many times. J is TRBJ2-1 and V is TRBV11-2; unclear D gene. CDR3 length: 10 residues. Germline V gene lookup returns CDR1 SGHAT and CDR2 FQNNGV. Trimming stripped 5 bases from V and 10 bases from J, with 6 bases between. CDR3 DNA sequence: TGTGCCAGCAGCGCAGGAGAGCAGTTCTTC. Its translation: CASSAGEQFF.

This clonotype was seen ten or more times. The chain uses TRBV5-1 and TRBJ2-7; D is possibly TRBD1 (6 bases). The CDR3 length is 12 residues. The germline V gene encodes CDR1 SGHRS and CDR2 YFSETQ. Trimming left V 4 bases short and J 6 bases short, with 11 bases between. The CDR3 DNA reads TGCGCCAGCAGCGCAACAGGGTCCGAGCAGTACTTC. It codes for CASSATGSEQYF.